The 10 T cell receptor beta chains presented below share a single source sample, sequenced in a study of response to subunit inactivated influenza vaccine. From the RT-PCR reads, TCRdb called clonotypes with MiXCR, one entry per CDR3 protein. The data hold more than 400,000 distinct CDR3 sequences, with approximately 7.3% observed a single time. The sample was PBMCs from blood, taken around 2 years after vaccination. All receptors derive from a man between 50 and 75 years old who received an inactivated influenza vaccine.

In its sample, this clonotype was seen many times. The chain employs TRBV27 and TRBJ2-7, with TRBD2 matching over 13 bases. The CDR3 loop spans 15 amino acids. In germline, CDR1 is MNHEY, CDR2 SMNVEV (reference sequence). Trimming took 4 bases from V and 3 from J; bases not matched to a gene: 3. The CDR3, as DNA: TGTGCCAGCAGTTCGGGACTAGCGGGAAACTACGAGCAGTACTTC. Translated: CASSSGLAGNYEQYF.

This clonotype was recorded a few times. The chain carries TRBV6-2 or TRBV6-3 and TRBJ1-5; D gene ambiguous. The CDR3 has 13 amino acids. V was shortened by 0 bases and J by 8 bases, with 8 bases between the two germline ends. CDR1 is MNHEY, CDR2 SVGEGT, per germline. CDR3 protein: CASSYSDVKPQHF. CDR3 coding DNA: TGTGCCAGCAGTTACTCTGATGTTAAGCCCCAGCATTTT.

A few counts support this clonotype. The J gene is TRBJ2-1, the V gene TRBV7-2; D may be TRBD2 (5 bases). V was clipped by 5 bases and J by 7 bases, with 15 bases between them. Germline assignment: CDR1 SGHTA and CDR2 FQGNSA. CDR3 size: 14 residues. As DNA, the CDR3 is TGTGCCAGCAGCCCCCGCGGGTATGGTAATGAGCAGTTCTTC. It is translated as CASSPRGYGNEQFF. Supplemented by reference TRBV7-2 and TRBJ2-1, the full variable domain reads GAGVSQSPSNKVTEKGKDVELRCDPISGHTALYWYRQSLGQGLEFLIYFQGNSAPDKSGLPSDRFSAERTGGSVSTLTIQRTQQEDSAVYLCASSPRGYGNEQFFGPGTRLTVL.

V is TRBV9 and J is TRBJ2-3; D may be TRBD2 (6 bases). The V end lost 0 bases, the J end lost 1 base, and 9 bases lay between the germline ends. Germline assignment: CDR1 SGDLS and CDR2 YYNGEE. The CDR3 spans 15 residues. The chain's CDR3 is CASSVEGGGTDTQYF. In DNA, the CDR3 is TGTGCCAGCAGCGTAGAAGGCGGGGGCACAGATACGCAGTATTTT.

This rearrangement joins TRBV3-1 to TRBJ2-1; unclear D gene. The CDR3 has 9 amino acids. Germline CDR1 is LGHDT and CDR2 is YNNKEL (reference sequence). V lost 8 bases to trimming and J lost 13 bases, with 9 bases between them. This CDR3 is CASRISQFF. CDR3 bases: TGTGCCAGCCGCATCTCACAGTTCTTC.

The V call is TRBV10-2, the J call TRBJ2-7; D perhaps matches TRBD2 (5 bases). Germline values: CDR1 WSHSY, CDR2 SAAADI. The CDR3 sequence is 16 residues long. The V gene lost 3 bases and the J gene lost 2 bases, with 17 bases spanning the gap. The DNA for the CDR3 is TGCGCCAGCAGTGAAGTTCCTAGGCTAGCAGCCTACGAGCAGTACTTC. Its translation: CASSEVPRLAAYEQYF.

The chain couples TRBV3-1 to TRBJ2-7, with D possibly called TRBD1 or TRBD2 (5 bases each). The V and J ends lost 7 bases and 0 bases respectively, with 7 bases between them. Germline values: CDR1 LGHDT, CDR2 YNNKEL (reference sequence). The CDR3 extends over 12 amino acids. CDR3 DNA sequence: TGTGCCAGCATAGGGACCTCCTACGAGCAGTACTTC. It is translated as CASIGTSYEQYF.

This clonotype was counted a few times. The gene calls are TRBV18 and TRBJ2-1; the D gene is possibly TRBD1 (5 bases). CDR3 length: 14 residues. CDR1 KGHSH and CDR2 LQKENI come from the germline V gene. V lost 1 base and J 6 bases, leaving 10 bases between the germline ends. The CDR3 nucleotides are TGTGCCAGCTCACCACAGGGGTTTGGCAATGAGCAGTTCTTC. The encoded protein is CASSPQGFGNEQFF.

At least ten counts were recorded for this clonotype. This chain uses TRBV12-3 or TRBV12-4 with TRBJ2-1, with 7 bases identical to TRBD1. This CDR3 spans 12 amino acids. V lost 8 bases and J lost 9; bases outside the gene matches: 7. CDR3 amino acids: CASGTVQGEQFF. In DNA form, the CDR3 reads TGTGCCAGCGGGACAGTACAGGGTGAGCAGTTCTTC.

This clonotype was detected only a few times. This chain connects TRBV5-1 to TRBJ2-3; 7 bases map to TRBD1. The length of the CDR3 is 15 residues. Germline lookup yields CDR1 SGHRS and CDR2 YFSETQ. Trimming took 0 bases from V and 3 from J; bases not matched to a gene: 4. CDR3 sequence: CASSLVGDRTDTQYF. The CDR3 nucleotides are TGCGCCAGCAGCTTGGTCGGGGACAGAACAGATACGCAGTATTTT.